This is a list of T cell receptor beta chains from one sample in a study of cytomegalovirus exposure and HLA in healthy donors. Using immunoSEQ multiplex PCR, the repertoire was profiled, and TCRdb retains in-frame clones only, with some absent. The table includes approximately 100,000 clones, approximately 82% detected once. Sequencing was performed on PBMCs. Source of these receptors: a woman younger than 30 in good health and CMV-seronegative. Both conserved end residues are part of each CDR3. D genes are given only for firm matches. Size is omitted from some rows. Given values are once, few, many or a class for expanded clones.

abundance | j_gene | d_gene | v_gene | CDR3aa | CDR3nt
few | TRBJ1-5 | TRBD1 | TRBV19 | CASSGTGAYNQPQHF | TGTGCCAGTAGCGGGACAGGGGCCTACAATCAGCCCCAGCATTTT
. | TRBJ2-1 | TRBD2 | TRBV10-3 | CAISETSGDPYNEQFF | TGTGCCATCAGTGAGACTAGCGGGGATCCTTACAATGAGCAGTTCTTC
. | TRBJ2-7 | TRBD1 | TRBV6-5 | CASRGTGQGTYEQYF | TGTGCCAGCAGAGGGACGGGACAGGGTACCTACGAGCAGTACTTC
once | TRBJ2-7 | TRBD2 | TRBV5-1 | CASSFSGAALYEQYF | TGCGCCAGCAGCTTTAGCGGGGCCGCCCTCTACGAGCAGTACTTC
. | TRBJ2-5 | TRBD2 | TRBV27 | CASSFFPLSGARGETQYF | TGTGCCAGCAGTTTTTTTCCTTTGAGCGGGGCCCGGGGGGAGACCCAGTACTTC
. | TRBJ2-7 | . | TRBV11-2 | CASSLGVGWAGYEQYF | TGTGCCAGCAGCTTAGGGGTAGGGTGGGCGGGCTACGAGCAGTACTTC
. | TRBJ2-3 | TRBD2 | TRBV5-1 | CASSFLAVTDTQYF | TGCGCCAGCAGCTTTCTAGCGGTCACAGATACGCAGTATTTT
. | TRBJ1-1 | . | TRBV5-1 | CASSADSRYTEAFF | TGCGCCAGCAGCGCCGACAGTCGGTACACTGAAGCTTTCTTT
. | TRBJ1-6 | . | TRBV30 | CAWSVAEFSPLHF | TGTGCCTGGAGTGTGGCGGAGTTTTCACCCCTCCACTTT
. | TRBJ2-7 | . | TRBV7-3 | CASSLSHGGEQYF | TGTGCCAGCAGCTTATCACATGGCGGCGAGCAGTACTTC
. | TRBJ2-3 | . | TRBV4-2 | CASSLPGQKADTQYF | TGTGCCAGCAGCCTACCGGGACAAAAAGCAGATACGCAGTATTTT
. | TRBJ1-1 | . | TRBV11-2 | CASSFLNTEAFF | TGTGCCAGCAGCTTCTTGAACACTGAAGCTTTCTTT
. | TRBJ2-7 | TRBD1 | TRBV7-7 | CASSWTGGDEQYF | TGTGCCAGCAGCTGGACAGGGGGCGACGAGCAGTACTTC
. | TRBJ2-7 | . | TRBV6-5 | CASSYIRGAYEQYF | TGTGCCAGCAGTTATATCAGGGGGGCCTACGAGCAGTACTTC
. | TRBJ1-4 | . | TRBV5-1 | CASSLGGVANEKLFF | TGCGCCAGCAGCTTGGGGGGGGTCGCTAATGAAAAACTGTTTTTT
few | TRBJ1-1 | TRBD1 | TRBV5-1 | CASSSAGTGLNTEAFF | TGCGCCAGCAGCTCTGCCGGGACAGGGCTCAACACTGAAGCTTTCTTT
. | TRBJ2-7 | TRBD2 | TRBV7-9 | CASRGSGAYEQYF | TGTGCCAGCAGGGGGAGCGGGGCCTACGAGCAGTACTTC
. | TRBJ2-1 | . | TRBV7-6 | CASSPTVRGFRSSYNEQFF | TGTGCCAGCAGCCCAACCGTGAGGGGGTTTCGAAGCTCCTACAATGAGCAGTTCTTC
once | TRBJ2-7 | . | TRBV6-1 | CASSATGVSYEQYF | TGTGCCAGCAGTGCCACTGGAGTGTCTTACGAGCAGTACTTC
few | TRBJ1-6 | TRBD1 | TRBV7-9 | CASSSPGTGVNSPLHF | TGTGCCAGCAGCTCCCCTGGGACAGGGGTTAATTCACCCCTCCACTTT
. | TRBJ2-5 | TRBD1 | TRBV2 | CASSVDRGPEETQYF | TGTGCCAGCAGTGTCGACAGGGGGCCAGAAGAGACCCAGTACTTC
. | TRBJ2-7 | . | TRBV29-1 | CSVGSGSYEQYF | TGCAGCGTAGGTAGCGGATCCTACGAGCAGTACTTC
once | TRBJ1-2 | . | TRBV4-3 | CASSQSLDRSYGYTF | TGCGCCAGCAGCCAATCACTTGACAGGTCCTATGGCTACACCTTC
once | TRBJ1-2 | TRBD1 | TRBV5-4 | CASRPGGDYGYTF | TGTGCCAGCAGGCCAGGGGGCGACTATGGCTACACCTTC
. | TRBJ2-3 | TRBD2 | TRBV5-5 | CASSPYGRGLSTDTQYF | TGTGCCAGCAGCCCTTATGGGCGGGGGTTGAGCACAGATACGCAGTATTTT
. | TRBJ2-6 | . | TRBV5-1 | CASSLGEWGGVLSSGANVLTF | TGCGCCAGCAGCTTGGGGGAGTGGGGAGGCGTACTAAGTTCCGGGGCCAACGTCCTGACTTTC
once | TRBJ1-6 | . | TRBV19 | CASSPGGSYNSPLHF | TGTGCCAGTAGCCCCGGGGGCTCCTATAATTCACCCCTCCACTTT
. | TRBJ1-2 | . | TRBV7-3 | CASSLTSGGRHGYTF | TGTGCCAGCAGCTTAACGTCGGGAGGGCGTCATGGCTACACCTTC
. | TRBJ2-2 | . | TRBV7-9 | CSSSLGRVTGELFF | TGTTCCAGCAGCTTAGGCAGGGTGACCGGGGAGCTGTTTTTT
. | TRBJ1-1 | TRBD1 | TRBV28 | CASSLTGGAKDGMNTEAFF | TGTGCCAGCAGTTTAACAGGGGGCGCGAAGGATGGCATGAACACTGAAGCTTTCTTT
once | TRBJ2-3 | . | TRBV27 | CASSFRGPGTDTQYF | TGTGCCAGCAGTTTCAGGGGCCCGGGCACAGATACGCAGTATTTT
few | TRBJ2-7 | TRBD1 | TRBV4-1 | CASSQDTGGDSTFSYEQYF | TGCGCCAGCAGCCAAGATACAGGGGGAGACTCCACCTTTTCCTACGAGCAGTACTTC
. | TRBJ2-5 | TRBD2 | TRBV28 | CASSISGLLAGGRETQYF | TGTGCCAGCAGTATATCGGGCTTACTAGCGGGGGGGCGGGAGACCCAGTACTTC
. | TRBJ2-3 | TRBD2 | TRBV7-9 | CASSLPLAGASYF | TGTGCCAGCAGCTTGCCGCTAGCGGGAGCGTCTTATTTT
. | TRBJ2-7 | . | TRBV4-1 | CASSQDARLGYYEQYF | TGCGCCAGCAGCCAAGATGCCCGATTGGGCTACTACGAGCAGTACTTC
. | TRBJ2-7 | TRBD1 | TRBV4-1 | CASSHSPTGSNEQYF | TGCGCCAGCAGCCACTCGCCGACAGGGAGCAACGAGCAGTACTTC
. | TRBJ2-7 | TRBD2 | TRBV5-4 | CASSFAGGGYEQYF | TGTGCCAGCAGCTTTGCGGGGGGGGGCTACGAGCAGTACTTC
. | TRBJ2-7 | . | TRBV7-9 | CASSFGSHYEQYF | TGTGCCAGCAGCTTCGGGTCTCACTACGAGCAGTACTTC
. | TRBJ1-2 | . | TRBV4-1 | CASSQYEKNNYGYTF | TGCGCCAGCAGCCAATACGAGAAAAATAACTATGGCTACACCTTC
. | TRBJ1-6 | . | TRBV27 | CASSFKQGGNSPLHF | TGTGCCAGCAGTTTCAAACAGGGCGGAAATTCACCCCTCCACTTT
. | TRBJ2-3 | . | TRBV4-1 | CASSHPWAQGTDTQYF | TGCGCCAGCAGCCACCCTTGGGCCCAAGGCACAGATACGCAGTATTTT
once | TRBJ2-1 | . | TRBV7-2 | CASSLAGRGTEQFF | TGTGCCAGCAGCTTAGCAGGCAGGGGAACGGAGCAGTTCTTC
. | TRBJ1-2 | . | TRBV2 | CVSSATGQKNYGYTF | TGTGTCAGCAGTGCTACAGGGCAGAAGAACTATGGCTACACCTTC
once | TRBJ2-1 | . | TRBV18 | CASSPPSRGQEAEQFF | TGTGCCAGCTCACCACCTTCGCGAGGGCAAGAGGCTGAGCAGTTCTTC
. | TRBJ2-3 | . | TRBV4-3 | CASSQDQGVAEGVTDTQYF | TGCGCCAGCAGCCAAGATCAGGGGGTAGCGGAGGGGGTGACAGATACGCAGTATTTT
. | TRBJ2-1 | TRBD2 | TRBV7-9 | CASSRNGGGFSYNEQFF | TGTGCCAGCAGCCGCAACGGCGGGGGGTTCTCCTACAATGAGCAGTTCTTC
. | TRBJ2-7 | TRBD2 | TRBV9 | CASSEMRTSGRYEQYF | TGTGCCAGCAGCGAGATGCGGACTAGCGGGAGATACGAGCAGTACTTC
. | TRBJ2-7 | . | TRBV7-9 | CASSYRGSYEQYF | TGTGCCAGCAGCTACCGAGGGAGCTACGAGCAGTACTTC
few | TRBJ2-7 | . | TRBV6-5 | CASSYTLAGSEQYF | TGTGCCAGCAGTTACACCCTGGCGGGGTCGGAGCAGTACTTC
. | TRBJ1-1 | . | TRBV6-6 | CASSYDGSDTEAFF | TGTGCCAGCAGTTACGACGGGTCAGACACTGAAGCTTTCTTT
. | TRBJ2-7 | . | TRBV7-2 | CASSPTGQSYEQYF | TGTGCCAGCAGCCCGACGGGACAAAGCTACGAGCAGTACTTC
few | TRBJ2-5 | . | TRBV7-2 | CASSLGGQYQETQYF | TGTGCCAGCAGCCTCGGGGGGCAATACCAAGAGACCCAGTACTTC
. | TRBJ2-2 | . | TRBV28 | CASTLLGPNTGELFF | TGTGCCAGCACCCTTTTGGGGCCGAACACCGGGGAGCTGTTTTTT
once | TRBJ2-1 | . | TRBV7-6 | CASSFSRDPYSSPGDGQFF | TGTGCCAGCAGCTTTTCACGGGACCCTTACTCATCCCCAGGGGATGGGCAGTTCTTC
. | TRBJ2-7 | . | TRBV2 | CASGRSYEQYF | TGTGCCAGCGGCAGGTCCTACGAGCAGTACTTC